The clone carrying this TCR beta chain was counted ten times or more. Its antigen is still unknown. These data originate in a study of CD8+CD57+ T cells in acquired aplastic anemia. In the study overall: Recorded DNA amounts for sorted CD4+ and CD8+ cells had an average of around 3 ug. In CD4+ cells, healthy donors produced an average of approximately 9.9 million reads. Findings of the study overall: With respect to CD8+ Simpson's diversity, patients and controls did not differ significantly. Fewer than 35 sequences, all CD8+ CDR3, were shared between patients and controls.

Germline CDR1 and CDR2: MNHEY and SVGAGI. The CDR3 extends over 14 amino acids. Trimming shortened V by 1 base and J by 4 bases, and 5 bases separated the two germline ends. Profiling that covered TCR beta VDJ and CDR3 relied on genomic DNA as its template. Via MiXCR, TCRdb re-called the reads, giving one row per CDR3 protein. The sample carries 180,000 or so distinct CDR3 sequences, 45% to 50% recorded once. Sequenced sample: sorted CD4+, CD8+, or CD8+CD57+ T cells (not recorded which) from PBMCs. The TCR sequence derives from a human donor in good health. The chain carries TRBV6-5 and TRBJ2-6; D not certain. CDR3 protein: CASSYYTGANVLTF. The CDR3 DNA is TGTGCCAGCAGTTACTATACCGGGGCCAACGTCCTGACTTTC.